One T cell receptor beta chain is described in this entry. Original methodology: By means of reference gene primer amplification, nucleated cell counts were estimated. Profiled with immunoSEQ multiplex PCR; TCRdb holds only in-frame clones, not every one. V and J calls and clone size are those listed in that table; D and trimming were worked out from the DNA. The data show 190,000 or so clones, 80% to 90% seen once. The sample is drawn from a study of blood T cell repertoires in COVID-19. The overall study: The origin of the acute and convalescent COVID-19 samples was the United States, Italy and Spain. T cells, B-cell-depleted T cells, or PBMCs supplied cDNA or gDNA.

The CDR3 loop spans 14 amino acids. Germline loops: CDR1 MNHEY, CDR2 SVGAGI. The ends lost 6 bases at V and 3 bases at J; junction bases unmatched: 4. V is TRBV6-5 and J is TRBJ1-5; TRBD1 agrees at 8 bases. The sequenced sample was peripheral blood. The sequence came from a man aged 45-65 years with active or convalescent COVID-19. CDR3 sequence: CASSRDRFNQPQHF. CDR3 nucleotide sequence: TGTGCCAGCAGCAGGGACAGGTTCAATCAGCCCCAGCATTTT.